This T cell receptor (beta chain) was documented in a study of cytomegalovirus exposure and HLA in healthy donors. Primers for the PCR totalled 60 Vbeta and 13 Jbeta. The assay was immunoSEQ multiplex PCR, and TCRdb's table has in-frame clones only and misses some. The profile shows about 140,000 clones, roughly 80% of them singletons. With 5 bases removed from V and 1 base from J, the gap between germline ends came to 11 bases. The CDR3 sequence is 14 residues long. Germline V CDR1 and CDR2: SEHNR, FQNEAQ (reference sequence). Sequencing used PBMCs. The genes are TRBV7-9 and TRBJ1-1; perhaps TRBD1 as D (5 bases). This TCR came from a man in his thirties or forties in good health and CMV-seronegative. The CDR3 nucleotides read TGTGCCAGCAGCCATCCCGGGGGGAACACTGAAGCTTTCTTT. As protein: CASSHPGGNTEAFF. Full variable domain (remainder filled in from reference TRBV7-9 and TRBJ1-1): DTGVSQNPRHKITKRGQNVTFRCDPISEHNRLYWYRQTLGQGPEFLTYFQNEAQLEKSRLLSDRFSAERPKGSFSTLEIQRTEQGDSAMYLCASSHPGGNTEAFFGQGTRLTVV.